This T cell receptor (beta chain) originates from a study of T cells in Graves' hyperthyroidism and ophthalmopathy (dated by TCRdb to between 2018 and 2021). About the investigation overall: Peripheral blood was sampled at the time of initial diagnosis, prior to any treatment. A discovery cohort of about a hundred patients, roughly 45 with Graves' ophthalmopathy and 55 to 60 with stable Graves' hyperthyroidism, was used to find distinguishing TCR V-J signatures. The paper describes TCR Vbeta CDR3 sequencing of some 130 peripheral blood samples, made up of about 41 ophthalmopathy patients, some 80 hyperthyroidism patients and some 17 progressor patients. Once sampling was done, hyperthyroidism patients were given methimazole at a starting dose of 30 mg daily, whereas ophthalmopathy patients were given high-dose intravenous methylprednisolone. The study also compared thyroid tissue and blood T-cell repertoires from more than five Graves' hyperthyroidism patients. The 100 or so discovery patients were divided at random into training and test sets in a 7:3 ratio. An independent validation cohort of 18 to 20 hyperthyroidism patients and 17 patients who later progressed to ophthalmopathy tested prospective prediction of ophthalmopathy.

What the authors observed across the whole study: A 13 V-J signature model separated ophthalmopathy from stable hyperthyroidism, with around 90% sensitivity and 81.08% specificity in cross-validation and 80%/75% in testing. Blood samples also contained most of the expanded thyroid clonotypes (frequency above 0.001), which suggests that blood repertoires may reflect thyroid immune responses. No statistical method was used to fix the sample size in advance, and group allocation was not hidden from the investigators. In validation, the model predicted progression to ophthalmopathy with 60% to 71% sensitivity and less than 80% specificity, a median of approximately 6.7 months before onset.

Amplification of TCR beta CDR3 regions was carried out from RNA transcripts. The first round of RT-PCR for the TCR CDR3 was performed with the HTBI primer set and the Qiagen OneStep RT-PCR kit. Libraries were constructed in a second round of multiplex PCR, after which size selection and purification were performed. Libraries were sequenced paired-end with 100 bp reads on an Illumina HiSeq2000. On the authors' methods: Raw data were processed with SOAPnuke, discarding reads with adapters, uncalled bases, mean Phred below 15, or no exact constant-primer or identifier match. High-quality paired reads were merged with COPE v1.2.5, and unique nucleotide sequences were defined as clonotypes. MiTCR v1.1 was used to align the clonotypes against IMGT TRBV, TRBD and TRBJ reference segments. Only V-J combinations with frequency above 0.0001, covering approximately 99% of repertoires, were analysed. The TCS score was defined as the ratio of F50 (clonal expansion) to E x V (chaos), calculated using BLOSUM62-based TCRdist between CDR3 peptides within each V-J. Welch's t-statistics and random forest reduced fewer than 600 V-J features to about 12, which were used in a naive Bayes classifier (R e1071). The Morisita-Horn index was used to measure how similar the thyroid and blood repertoires were. Using fastp trimming at Q25 and MiXCR clonotype assembly, TCRdb reanalyzed the public sequencing data and kept in-frame beta chains. CDR3 protein duplicates are merged, each entry listing the most common genes and DNA. TCRdb assigned the V and J calls; the authors' analysis was not used. In all, the sample holds just under 750,000 distinct CDR3 sequences, and roughly a third of those were seen once. The ten top clones hold roughly 31% of the sample.

Stable Graves' hyperthyroidism was defined as no progression to ophthalmopathy during 18 months of follow-up. Hyperthyroidism patients were newly diagnosed, with disease duration under 2 months, and aged 18 to 65 years. Patients with uncontrolled infections, other autoimmune diseases, pregnancy or lactation were excluded. Diagnoses were based on clinical symptoms, serum thyroxine and TRAb, thyroid ultrasound and orbital computed tomography. Ficoll-Paque density gradient centrifugation was used to isolate PBMCs from approximately 10 ml of fresh peripheral blood. Trizol reagent was used to extract total RNA, and RNA quality was then checked on an Agilent 2100 Bioanalyzer. As concerns this clonotype: Its antigen target is currently unknown. Base qualities are not at hand, and no much larger clone is one base apart.

Sequencing was done on a sample of blood. The origin of this receptor is a middle-aged woman with Graves' hyperthyroidism.

CDR3 region: CASTLPGQKYGYTF. Here is the DNA: TGTGCCAGCACCTTACCGGGACAGAAATATGGCTACACCTTC. The chain is encoded by TRBV28 joined to TRBJ1-2; 7 bases in the middle match TRBD1. The CDR3 holds 14 amino acids from the cysteine to the phenylalanine. CDR3 DNA only is kept here, 42 bases in frame from base 1. Looking up the germline V gene yields CDR1 MDHEN and CDR2 SYDVKM. V has 7 bases trimmed and J has 5 bases trimmed; junction bases matching no gene number 10.